This T cell receptor (beta chain) was sequenced for a study of cytomegalovirus exposure and HLA in healthy donors. This CDR3 is 13 amino acids long. Germline CDR1 and CDR2: SQVTM and ANQGSEA. The PCR used 60 Vbeta and 13 Jbeta primers. Assay used: immunoSEQ multiplex PCR; TCRdb lists only in-frame clones, some missing. Altogether under 200,000 clones are present, roughly four fifths being singletons, with the ten largest covering 2% to 2.5%. This clonotype was obtained from a woman in her twenties or thirties in good health and CMV-seropositive. The sample comprised PBMCs. This chain links TRBV29-1 with TRBJ2-5; D is perhaps TRBD1 (5 bases). The DNA end lines up better with TRBJ2-7; the J call may be wrong. CDR3 protein: CSAGHPTRYEQYF. For the CDR3, the DNA is TGCAGCGCCGGACACCCGACGCGATACGAGCAGTACTTC.